The entry below gives a single TCR beta chain sequence along with its context. The antigen is unknown. Only in-frame clones appear in the TCRdb table, and some are missing; sequencing was by immunoSEQ multiplex PCR. The table has some 2.3 million clones, over 90% seen once. This CDR3 spans 12 amino acids. This entry comes from a study of shared clonotypes between healthy human individuals. Looking at the study overall: The donor pool was made up of a couple of women and a few men aged 18 to 49.

Study observations and caveats: The rarefaction results pointed to incomplete sorted-subset sequencing despite large depth.

Investigators divided CD4+ cells into CD45RA+ naive and CD45RA-negative memory subsets. V is TRBV21-1 and J is TRBJ1-1. TRBV21-1 is tagged as a pseudogene. This TCR derives from a man aged 18 to 29 in good health. Some clones in this sample may be carry-over from other donors' samples. Sequencing input: naive CD4+ T cells from PBMCs. Subset specified: CD45RA+ positively selected. CDR3 in amino acids: CASRRGLVRAFF. The CDR3 bases are TGTGCCAGCCGCCGGGGGCTCGTACGAGCTTTCTTT.